This T cell receptor (beta chain) was captured by sequencing in a study of early T cells in non-severe SARS-CoV-2 infection (dated by TCRdb to the early 2020s). In the study overall: Bulk RNA from unsorted whole blood was used for TCR sequencing, so alpha and beta chains could not be paired.

Summary of the overall study and its limitations: VDJdb matching was skewed toward anti-spike CD8 responses and likely underestimated virus-specific expansions by missing private and CD4 specificities.

The study was a case-control design nested within a healthcare worker cohort in London, UK, with weekly nasopharyngeal swab PCR tests and blood sampling. Between 23 and 31 March 2020, the week of the UK lockdown, healthcare workers were enrolled and then followed up weekly for as long as 16 weeks. Libraries were made using 5' RACE. Sequencing was carried out with a NextSeq 500. To correct for sequencing error and PCR bias, the TCR library protocol tagged individual cDNA molecules with unique molecular identifiers. TCR alpha and beta chains were both sequenced, and the abundances of alpha and beta sequences in each sample were closely correlated with each other. The original methods were these. Decombinator V4 was used to annotate the V gene, J gene and CDR3 of the TCR sequences. Expanded TCRs were defined as changing significantly between any two time points under a Poisson model with p below 0.0001. Abundances of TCRs were expressed as counts per million after normalisation to the total number of TCRs sequenced in each sample. MAIT TCRs were defined by TRAV1-2 paired with TRAJ12, TRAJ20 or TRAJ33, and iNKT TCRs by TRAV10 paired with TRAJ18. A search of VDJdb, accessed on 1 November 2021, was run for TCRs annotated to CMV, EBV and SARS-CoV-2, with TCRs annotated for multiple antigens excluded. In-frame beta chains were kept once TCRdb had trimmed the public reads at Q25 with fastp and called clones with MiXCR. Entries that share a CDR3 protein sequence are merged under the most common genes and DNA. The V and J calls shown here were made by TCRdb, not taken from the authors' results. Within this sample are approximately 62,000 distinct CDR3 sequences, with around 12% of them counted one time only. In total, the top ten clones hold 4% to 5% of the sample.

In regard to this clonotype: The antigen it recognizes is unknown. The record has no base qualities; no much larger clone is one base away.

Taken from the germline V gene (reference sequence), the CDR1 and CDR2 loops are LNHDA and SQIVND. Germline trimming: 7 bases from V, 1 base from J; junction bases outside gene matches: 7. Inclusive of the bounding cysteine and phenylalanine, the CDR3 is 14 residues long. Of all the DNA, just the CDR3 is kept, 42 bases in frame from base 1. Here the chain combines TRBV19 and TRBJ2-7; 7 nucleotides in the junction match TRBD2. The sequencing input was whole blood. The receptor was isolated from an adult who was a healthcare worker with PCR-confirmed SARS-CoV-2 infection or an uninfected control (not recorded which). For the CDR3, the sequence is CASTLSGGSYEQYF. The bases read TGTGCCAGTACCCTCTCCGGGGGGTCCTACGAGCAGTACTTC.